The 10 T cell receptor beta chains listed next were all sequenced from one sample in a study of T cell responses to AZD1222 COVID-19 vaccine. This table comes from immunoSEQ multiplex PCR, and its TCRdb copy is limited to in-frame clones, with some not included. The sample holds around 110,000 clones, roughly 90% seen once. Sequenced here: peripheral blood, sampled on day 0 of AZD1222 vaccination. The receptors stem from an adult in good health.

V is TRBV6-6 and J is TRBJ1-5, with D hard to call. V was shortened by 1 base and J by 7 bases, with 8 bases between the two germline ends. The CDR3 covers 13 residues. Germline V gene lookup returns CDR1 MNHNY and CDR2 SVGAGI (reference sequence). The CDR3 DNA is TGTGCCAGCAGTTACTTCGGTGGACAGCCCCAGCATTTT. This codes for CASSYFGGQPQHF.

The chain employs TRBV18 and TRBJ2-3, with 8 positions matching TRBD2. This CDR3 is built from 17 residues. From germline, CDR1 is KGHSH and CDR2 LQKENI. Trimming took 6 bases from V and 4 from J; bases not matched to a gene: 15. CDR3 nucleotide sequence: TGTGCCAGCTCGCTAGAACTTAGCGGGGTGCCTCCAGATACGCAGTATTTT. As protein: CASSLELSGVPPDTQYF.

J is TRBJ2-5 and V is TRBV5-1; tentative D call: TRBD1 (6 bases). This CDR3 is built from 15 residues. The V end lost 2 bases, the J end lost 1 base, and 12 bases lay between the germline ends. The V gene's germline CDR1 is SGHRS and CDR2 YFSETQ. CDR3 sequence: CASSFDYRVQETQYF. The DNA of the CDR3 is TGCGCCAGCAGCTTTGATTACAGGGTCCAAGAGACCCAGTACTTC.

The table lists this clone with a few counts. V and J are TRBV6-2 or TRBV6-3 and TRBJ2-1, with D possibly matching TRBD1 (6 bases). The CDR3 runs to 18 residues. Germline CDR1 reads MNHEY; CDR2 reads SVGEGT. Deletions cut 4 bases from V and 8 bases from J, with 27 bases between. The CDR3 is CASSFTPSLRGSKDEQFF. CDR3 coding DNA: TGTGCCAGCAGTTTTACCCCTTCTCTCAGGGGATCTAAGGATGAGCAGTTCTTC.

About this clone: It is likely a read error, because the conserved phenylalanine at the end of the CDR3 is missing. Because the CDR3's place on the DNA is in doubt, the DNA is left out and the CDR3 is given as listed by TCRdb. J is TRBJ1-1 and V is TRBV18. CDR1 and CDR2 from the germline V gene are KGHSH and LQKENI. The CDR3 sequence runs 17 residues, both termini included. The CDR3 spells CASSPQRSGGLPLKTLI.

CDR3 sequence (DNA): TGTGCCAGCAGTTTTAATGCCGGGGAGCTGTTTTTT. Translating gives CASSFNAGELFF. The rearrangement uses TRBV12-3 or TRBV12-4 and TRBJ2-2, with D unclear. CDR3 length: 12 residues. Between the trimmed V and J ends, which lost 3 bases and 6 bases, there was a span of 5 bases.

The J gene is TRBJ2-3, the V gene TRBV4-1; D may correspond to TRBD1 or TRBD2 (5 bases each). The V gene's germline CDR1 is MGHRA and CDR2 YSYEKL. Trimming cost V 0 bases and J 2 bases, with 24 bases left between them. The CDR3 runs to 20 residues. The CDR3 spells CASSQEGLGGGVANTDTQYF. In DNA form, the CDR3 reads TGCGCCAGCAGCCAAGAGGGGCTGGGCGGAGGAGTGGCTAACACAGATACGCAGTATTTT.

J is TRBJ1-4 and V is TRBV5-1, with 7 bases lining up with TRBD1. The CDR3 consists of 16 residues. Losses at the gene ends were 4 bases for V and 6 bases for J; bases not matched to a gene: 12. Germline V gene sequence: CDR1 SGHRS, CDR2 YFSETQ. DNA of the CDR3: TGCGCCAGCAGCCCCGAGTTAGGCAGGGGGTATGAAAAACTGTTTTTT. This gives the protein CASSPELGRGYEKLFF.

The gene calls are TRBV6-4 and TRBJ1-2; D is unresolved. The CDR3 has 13 amino acids. CDR1 is MRHNA, CDR2 SNTAGT, per germline. The ends were cut back, 0 bases at V and 8 bases at J, with 10 bases in the middle. CDR3 DNA: TGTGCCAGCAGTGACTCGGGCAGATTCGGCTACACCTTC. This gives the protein CASSDSGRFGYTF.

The rearrangement links TRBV28 to TRBJ2-1; D may be TRBD1 or TRBD2 (6 bases each). Per germline, CDR1 MDHEN and CDR2 SYDVKM. There are 16 residues in the CDR3. The germline V and J ends were trimmed by 3 bases and 9 bases, with 21 bases remaining between them. CDR3 sequence reads: CASSFVGGPAPGEQFF. The CDR3 DNA sequence: TGTGCCAGCAGTTTTGTGGGGGGCCCCGCCCCAGGTGAGCAGTTCTTC.